One and the same sample provided the 21 T cell receptor beta chains below, sequenced in a study of vaccination effects on CD4 cells after COVID-19. Only in-frame clones appear in the TCRdb table, and some are missing; sequencing was by immunoSEQ multiplex PCR. The data contain 50,000 to 75,000 clones, just over 70% of them singletons. Scientists isolated CD4+ T cells after an approximately 10-day culture period ended. The antigens these receptors bind are not known. The input for sequencing was CD4+ T cells from PBMCs cultured without peptide, taken before COVID-19 vaccination. These TCRs come from a human donor who had a prior SARS-CoV-2 infection.

The chain links TRBV27 to TRBJ2-7; a possible D gene is TRBD2 (7 bases). CDR1 is MNHEY and CDR2 is SMNVEV in the germline V gene (reference sequence). V lost 2 bases to trimming and J lost 5 bases, with 19 bases between them. This CDR3 spans 16 amino acids. The CDR3 DNA reads as TGTGCCAGCAGTTTAATTGGCGGGGGCTGGAGAAACGAGCAGTACTTC. Translated: CASSLIGGGWRNEQYF.

The V and J genes are TRBV28 and TRBJ1-2, with 9 bases fitting TRBD1. CDR1 is MDHEN, CDR2 SYDVKM, per germline. Trimming at V came to 6 bases and at J to 4 bases, leaving 6 bases not matched to a gene. This CDR3 has 14 residues. As DNA, the CDR3 is TGTGCCAGCAGCACCGGGACAGGGAGCTATGGCTACACCTTC. Translating gives CASSTGTGSYGYTF.

The chain combines TRBV6-2 or TRBV6-3 with TRBJ2-1; TRBD2 aligns across 10 bases. Per germline, CDR1 MNHEY and CDR2 SVGEGT. CDR3 length: 17 residues. With V trimmed by 0 bases and J by 8 bases, 10 bases remained unmatched. CDR3 bases: TGTGCCAGCAGTTACTCGGGACCCGCTAGCGGGGGCTATGAGCAGTTCTTC. This gives the protein CASSYSGPASGGYEQFF.

CDR3: CASSQDIRTQYF. The CDR3 DNA is TGTGCCAGCAGCCAAGATATCCGGACGCAGTATTTT. The chain carries TRBV3-1 (or the pseudogene TRBV3-2) and TRBJ2-3; D not certain. CDR3 size: 12 residues. V lost 0 bases to trimming and J lost 9 bases, with 7 bases between them. Germline V lookup: CDR1 LGHDT, CDR2 YNNKEL (reference sequence).

V gene TRBV2 combines with J gene TRBJ1-6; unclear D gene. The CDR3 consists of 15 residues. The germline gives CDR1 SNHLY, CDR2 FYNNEI. The V end was cut by 7 bases, the J end by 10 bases, with 20 bases between. CDR3 nucleotides: TGTGCCAGCACCCCTACGGAATTACAGAACTCACCCCTCCACTTT. This encodes CASTPTELQNSPLHF.

The count of this clone is one. The chain carries TRBV19 and TRBJ1-2, with TRBD1 as a possible D gene (5 bases). In germline, CDR1 is LNHDA, CDR2 SQIVND (reference sequence). V was cut by 4 bases and J by 8 bases, with 14 bases left in between. CDR3 size: 13 residues. Here the CDR3 DNA reads TGTGCCAGTAGTAACAGGCCCGATGGGGGCTACACCTTC. Protein: CASSNRPDGGYTF.

The rearrangement joins TRBV2 to TRBJ2-2; D gene unclear. This CDR3 has 13 residues. V dropped 4 bases and J dropped 1 base, with 4 bases sitting between them. CDR1 SNHLY and CDR2 FYNNEI come from the germline V gene. The CDR3 DNA reads as TGTGCCAGCAGTGGAGAGAACACCGGGGAGCTGTTTTTT. It specifies CASSGENTGELFF.

V usage is TRBV7-6 and J usage is TRBJ2-5, with 8 bases lining up with TRBD1. Germline V gives CDR1 SGHVS, CDR2 FNYEAQ. The CDR3 runs 16 residues. V lost 0 bases, J lost 4 bases, and 7 bases stayed unmatched. CDR3 DNA: TGTGCCAGCAGCTTAGCGCTGCAGGGGGCAGGAGAGACCCAGTACTTC. It is translated as CASSLALQGAGETQYF.

The genes are TRBV2 and TRBJ2-1; the match to TRBD2 covers 8 bases. There are 13 residues in the CDR3. V shed 5 bases, J shed 5 bases, and the junction held 2 bases outside the gene matches. CDR1 SNHLY and CDR2 FYNNEI come from the germline V gene. CDR3 nucleotide sequence: TGTGCCAGCAGTAGCGGGGGTAACAATGAGCAGTTCTTC. Its translation: CASSSGGNNEQFF.

This clone came up once. As DNA, the CDR3 is TGTGCCAGCAGCGTAATAGGTGACAGGGGGGTCGGGGAGCTGTTTTTT. Translation gives CASSVIGDRGVGELFF. This sequence joins TRBV9 and TRBJ2-2; 9 positions agree with TRBD1. Trimming at V came to 1 base and at J to 7 bases, leaving 8 bases not matched to a gene. The CDR3 totals 16 residues. The V gene's germline CDR1 is SGDLS and CDR2 YYNGEE. Full variable domain (missing parts from reference TRBV9 and TRBJ2-2): DSGVTQTPKHLITATGQRVTLRCSPRSGDLSVYWYQQSLDQGLQFLIQYYNGEERAKGNILERFSAQQFPDLHSELNLSSLELGDSALYFCASSVIGDRGVGELFFGEGSRLTVL.

For the CDR3, the DNA is TGTGCCAGCAGGGCAGGGGGCGCGAACTATGGCTACACCTTC. Its protein is CASRAGGANYGYTF. V is TRBV6-5 and J is TRBJ1-2, with 8 bases identical to TRBD1. The CDR3 is 14 amino acids. Germline assignment: CDR1 MNHEY and CDR2 SVGAGI. V was pared by 6 bases and J by 2 bases, with 5 bases of the junction left unmatched.

This clone was observed a few times. Additional DNA sequences in this sample encode the identical CDR3. The V and J genes are TRBV5-1 and TRBJ2-3; D is possibly TRBD2 (5 bases). Germline assignment: CDR1 SGHRS and CDR2 YFSETQ. Between the trimmed V and J ends, which lost 2 bases and 1 base, there was a span of 5 bases. The CDR3 has 13 amino acids. The CDR3 spells CASSLAGTDTQYF. As DNA, the CDR3 is TGCGCCAGCAGCTTAGCGGGCACAGATACGCAGTATTTT.

The V gene is TRBV5-8, the J gene TRBJ2-3; D is undetermined. The germline V gene encodes CDR1 SGHTS and CDR2 YDEGEE. The CDR3 runs 14 residues. V was cut by 4 bases and J by 2 bases, with 11 bases left in between. The CDR3 here is CASSRLSVTDTQYF. CDR3 sequence (DNA): TGTGCCAGCAGCCGACTTTCAGTCACAGATACGCAGTATTTT.

The genes are TRBV19 and TRBJ2-7; 10 bases agree with TRBD2. From germline, CDR1 is LNHDA and CDR2 SQIVND (reference sequence). Trimming cost V 6 bases and J 5 bases; bases outside gene matches: 10. The CDR3 loop spans 15 amino acids. As DNA, the CDR3 is TGTGCCAGTAGCCCAGCGGGAGGGCTCTGGGACGAGCAGTACTTC. It codes for CASSPAGGLWDEQYF.

The J gene is TRBJ1-6, the V gene TRBV18; D possibly corresponds to TRBD1 (5 bases). V shed 2 bases and J shed 5 bases, with 7 bases lying between them. Germline CDR1 is KGHSH and CDR2 is LQKENI. This CDR3 is 14 amino acids long. CDR3 sequence (DNA): TGTGCCAGCTCACCAGCAGGGAATAATTCACCCCTCCACTTT. This codes for CASSPAGNNSPLHF. Based on the CDR3 plus reference TRBV18 and TRBJ1-6, the full variable domain is NAGVMQNPRHLVRRRGQEARLRCSPMKGHSHVYWYRQLPEEGLKFMVYLQKENIIDESGMPKERFSAEFPKEGPSILRIQQVVRGDSAAYFCASSPAGNNSPLHFGNGTRLTVT.

V gene TRBV5-1 combines with J gene TRBJ2-3, with TRBD2 identical over 10 bases. With V trimmed by 2 bases and J by 0 bases, 3 bases remained unmatched. The CDR3 is made up of 16 amino acids. Germline V gene sequence: CDR1 SGHRS, CDR2 YFSETQ. This chain's CDR3 is CASSFGLADSTDTQYF. The DNA for the CDR3 is TGCGCCAGCAGCTTCGGACTAGCGGACAGCACAGATACGCAGTATTTT.

This clone was counted a few times. J is TRBJ1-2 and V is TRBV11-1; no reliable D call. Trimming pared 2 bases from V and 4 bases from J, leaving 8 bases between. Germline V gene lookup returns CDR1 SGHAT and CDR2 FQDESV (reference sequence). The CDR3 extends over 13 amino acids. In nucleotides, the CDR3 is TGTGCCAGCAGCTTAAGACCGAGCTATGGCTACACCTTC. Its translation is CASSLRPSYGYTF.

The V gene is TRBV5-1, the J gene TRBJ1-2; D unclear. Trimming shortened V by 4 bases and J by 0 bases, and 7 bases separated the two germline ends. In germline, CDR1 is SGHRS, CDR2 YFSETQ. CDR3 length: 13 amino acids. The CDR3 DNA is TGCGCCAGCAGCGAGGTAGCTAACTATGGCTACACCTTC. It translates to CASSEVANYGYTF.

The gene calls are TRBV18 and TRBJ2-3, with a weak D call TRBD1 (5 bases). Per germline, CDR1 KGHSH and CDR2 LQKENI. The V end lost 3 bases, the J end lost 2 bases, and 12 bases lay between the germline ends. The CDR3 extends over 15 amino acids. The CDR3, as DNA: TGTGCCAGCTCACCGGACGTAGGGGCCACAGATACGCAGTATTTT. Translating it yields CASSPDVGATDTQYF.

The chain employs TRBV24-1 and TRBJ1-2; D ambiguous. The CDR3 is 19 residues long. Per the germline V gene, CDR1 is KGHDR and CDR2 is SFDVKD. The V and J ends lost 4 bases and 2 bases respectively, with 25 bases between them. The CDR3 sequence is CATSDHANFPLCRNYGYTF. CDR3 coding DNA: TGTGCCACCAGTGACCACGCGAACTTCCCCTTGTGCCGAAACTATGGCTACACCTTC.

This chain links TRBV24-1 with TRBJ2-1, with D tentatively TRBD1 or TRBD2 (5 bases each). Germline CDR1 and CDR2: KGHDR and SFDVKD. V dropped 5 bases and J dropped 6 bases, with 16 bases sitting between them. CDR3 length equals 15 residues. CDR3 in DNA: TGTGCCACCAGTGGAGCGGACACAGTAACCAATGAGCAGTTCTTC. Its protein product is CATSGADTVTNEQFF.